The 31 T cell receptor beta chains reported below all come from one sample, sequenced in a study of T cells in localized non-small cell lung cancer. Method: immunoSEQ multiplex PCR; TCRdb's copy keeps in-frame clones and lacks some. This sample has over 2,000 clones, with around a quarter found just once. The source material was lung tumor tissue, sampled before any cancer treatment. The receptors shown here come from a man between 40 and 69 years old with stage II lung adenocarcinoma.

Sample share makes this clone medium-sized. V is TRBV11-3 and J is TRBJ1-1; the match to TRBD1 covers 8 bases. The germline V gene encodes CDR1 SGHNT and CDR2 YENEEA. This CDR3 contains 16 residues. The V and J ends lost 4 bases and 2 bases, in that order; junction bases with no gene match: 9. CDR3 region: CASSSRTGRGNTEAFF. The CDR3 region has the DNA TGTGCCAGCAGCTCACGGACAGGGAGGGGTAACACTGAAGCTTTCTTT. Combining the CDR3 with reference TRBV11-3 and TRBJ1-1 gives the whole variable domain EAGVVQSPRYKIIEKKQPVAFWCNPISGHNTLYWYLQNLGQGPELLIRYENEEAVDDSQLPKDRFSAERLKGVDSTLKIQPAELGDSAVYLCASSSRTGRGNTEAFFGQGTRLTVV.

This clone was recorded a few times. V gene TRBV28 combines with J gene TRBJ2-7; 7 bases line up with TRBD1. The CDR3 length is 15 residues. Per germline, CDR1 MDHEN and CDR2 SYDVKM. The V and J ends lost 2 bases and 7 bases, in that order; junction bases with no gene match: 11. The CDR3 is CASSLTGEGSGEQYF. The CDR3 coding sequence is TGTGCCAGCAGTTTAACAGGGGAAGGCTCAGGTGAGCAGTACTTC.

About this clone: Other nucleotide sequences from this sample produce the same CDR3. This sequence joins TRBV11-3 and TRBJ2-1, with 11 bases lining up with TRBD2. CDR1 is SGHNT and CDR2 is YENEEA in the germline V gene. V lost 3 bases and J lost 4; bases outside the gene matches: 2. This CDR3 has 15 amino acids. The CDR3 region is CASSLGLAEYNEQFF. The CDR3 DNA follows: TGTGCCAGCAGCTTGGGACTAGCGGAATACAATGAGCAGTTCTTC.

This clone was observed a few times. V gene TRBV30 combines with J gene TRBJ1-1; D ambiguous. The CDR3 runs to 11 residues. V dropped 3 bases and J dropped 5 bases, with 7 bases sitting between them. Germline V gene sequence: CDR1 GTSNPN, CDR2 SVGIG (reference sequence). CDR3 nucleotide sequence: TGTGCCTGGAGGGAGGAGACTGAAGCTTTCTTT. It codes for CAWREETEAFF.

This clone is medium-sized by share. This chain joins TRBV11-3 and TRBJ1-3; D unresolved. Germline assignment: CDR1 SGHNT and CDR2 YENEEA. V was cut by 5 bases and J by 0 bases, with 14 bases left in between. The CDR3 totals 16 residues. CDR3 protein: CASSDGWQTSGNTIYF. The CDR3 DNA reads TGTGCCAGCAGCGACGGCTGGCAGACCTCTGGAAACACCATATATTTT.

This clone was recorded only once. The CDR3 region has the DNA TGTGCCAGTAGTATAGCGGGGAACCCAGAAACCCAGTACTTC. This codes for CASSIAGNPETQYF. The rearrangement joins TRBV19 to TRBJ2-5; possibly TRBD2 for D (5 bases). V shed 1 base and J shed 8 bases, with 14 bases lying between them. Germline V gene data show CDR1 as LNHDA and CDR2 as SQIVND (reference sequence). CDR3 length: 14 amino acids.

This clone was detected only a few times. This sequence joins TRBV19 and TRBJ2-7, with 7 nucleotides matching TRBD1. The CDR3 is 14 amino acids. The germline CDR1 and CDR2 sequences are LNHDA and SQIVND (reference sequence). J was trimmed by 2 bases and V by 7 bases; bases with no gene match: 8. The CDR3 loop reads CASTPTGEPYEQYF. CDR3 nucleotides: TGTGCCAGTACTCCTACAGGGGAACCCTACGAGCAGTACTTC.

This clone came up a few times. CDR3 DNA sequence: TGTGCCAGCAGGCCTTATAATGAGCGGGGGTTACAGACCCAGTACTTC. This encodes CASRPYNERGLQTQYF. The chain links TRBV6-8 to TRBJ2-5, with TRBD2 matching over 8 bases. V shed 6 bases and J 6 bases; nucleotides not matched to a gene: 15. The CDR3 is 16 amino acids. Per germline, CDR1 MNHGY and CDR2 SAAAGT.

The chain links TRBV6-8 to TRBJ2-4, with unresolved D. From germline, CDR1 is MNHGY and CDR2 SAAAGT. The CDR3 loop spans 12 amino acids. Trimming took off 5 bases at V and 0 bases at J, with 2 bases between the two ends. CDR3 sequence: CASSLAKNIQYF. Written as DNA, the CDR3 is TGTGCCAGCAGTCTAGCCAAAAACATTCAGTACTTC.

This clone was detected many times. The CDR3 sequence is CASSWGNGGTQYF. The DNA of the CDR3 is TGTGCCAGCAGCTGGGGGAACGGGGGGACCCAGTACTTC. J is TRBJ2-5 and V is TRBV7-2, with D tentatively TRBD2 (6 bases). The V end was cut by 4 bases, the J end by 7 bases, with 13 bases between. This CDR3 has 13 amino acids. Germline V gives CDR1 SGHTA, CDR2 FQGNSA. Supplemented by reference TRBV7-2 and TRBJ2-5, the full variable domain reads GAGVSQSPSNKVTEKGKDVELRCDPISGHTALYWYRQSLGQGLEFLIYFQGNSAPDKSGLPSDRFSAERTGGSVSTLTIQRTQQEDSAVYLCASSWGNGGTQYFGPGTRLLVL.

This clone turned up a few times. The CDR3 bases are TGCGCCAGCAGCCAAAAGGCCATAACTGCAACTAATGAAAAACTGTTTTTT. It yields the protein CASSQKAITATNEKLFF. The chain couples TRBV4-1 to TRBJ1-4; D gene unclear. Germline-derived CDR1 and CDR2 are MGHRA and YSYEKL. The CDR3 loop spans 17 amino acids. The germline V and J ends were trimmed by 2 bases and 0 bases, with 13 bases remaining between them.

This clone is labeled large. Germline is not matched at one junction end, which may reflect a read error. The chain is built from TRBV18 and TRBJ2-3; 10 nucleotides line up with TRBD2. CDR3 length: 18 residues. Germline V gene sequence: CDR1 KGHSH, CDR2 LQKENI. The DNA for the CDR3 is TGTGCCAGCTCACCCGTACTGCTAGCGGGAGTTAGCACAGATACGCAATATTTT. Translating gives CASSPVLLAGVSTDTQYF.

The chain couples TRBV12-5 to TRBJ1-2, with 9 bases lining up with TRBD1. The CDR3 has 17 amino acids. CDR1 and CDR2 (germline): LGHNT, FRNRAP. In DNA, the CDR3 is TGTGCCAGCGCCCCAGGGACAGGGTCTACCATTATCTATGGCTACACCTTC. Translated, it gives CASAPGTGSTIIYGYTF.

The chain links TRBV11-3 to TRBJ2-5; weak D call: TRBD2 (5 bases). Germline V gene sequence: CDR1 SGHNT, CDR2 YENEEA. V shed 6 bases and J shed 2 bases, with 16 bases lying between them. CDR3 length: 15 residues. CDR3: CASSRPYGIQETQYF. CDR3 bases: TGTGCCAGCAGTCGTCCATACGGGATACAAGAGACCCAGTACTTC.

The chain has TRBV19 and TRBJ1-1, with D unclear. V was trimmed by 5 bases and J by 6 bases, leaving 10 bases between them. Germline V gene data show CDR1 as LNHDA and CDR2 as SQIVND (reference sequence). The CDR3 sequence is 12 residues long. In DNA form, the CDR3 reads TGTGCCAGTAGTTTCCGCCTCTCTGAAGCTTTCTTT. Translating it yields CASSFRLSEAFF.

The V call is TRBV6-8, the J call TRBJ1-5; D may be TRBD1 (5 bases). There are 15 residues in the CDR3. CDR1 and CDR2 from the germline V gene are MNHGY and SAAAGT. Trimming pared 7 bases from V and 2 bases from J, leaving 15 bases between. This CDR3 is CASTPGTFGNQPQHF. Here the CDR3 DNA reads TGTGCCAGCACCCCAGGGACTTTCGGCAATCAGCCCCAGCATTTT.

In this sample, this clone turned up a few times. The chain joins TRBV7-5 to TRBJ2-5; TRBD2 reflects the table's D call only, with no check against the DNA. TRBV7-5 is labeled a pseudogene. The CDR3 has 16 residues. The CDR3 coding sequence is TGTGCCAGCAGCTCCGGACTAGCGTCGTTCCGCGAGACCCAGTACTTC. Its protein product is CASSSGLASFRETQYF.

This clone has more than one count but fewer than ten. This sequence joins TRBV6-8 and TRBJ1-4; TRBD1 is a possible D gene (5 bases). Germline CDR1 reads MNHGY; CDR2 reads SAAAGT. The CDR3 consists of 13 residues. The V gene lost 5 bases and the J gene lost 11 bases, with 15 bases spanning the gap. CDR3 loop: CASSQPGTYKLFF. CDR3 coding DNA: TGTGCCAGCAGTCAACCGGGGACGTATAAACTGTTTTTT.

This chain links TRBV6-8 with TRBJ2-7, with D unresolved. V lost 10 bases and J lost 1, with 17 bases in between. There are 14 residues in the CDR3. CDR1 is MNHGY and CDR2 is SAAAGT in the germline V gene. This CDR3 is CAIKESLVSYEQYF. In DNA form, the CDR3 reads TGTGCCATCAAAGAGAGTTTGGTGTCCTACGAGCAGTACTTC.

The chain carries TRBV30 and TRBJ2-1, with TRBD1 as a possible D gene (6 bases). The CDR3 has 14 amino acids. Germline V gives CDR1 GTSNPN, CDR2 SVGIG (reference sequence). V shed 0 bases and J shed 8 bases, with 14 bases lying between them. CDR3 residues: CAWSVWDPGDEQFF. The DNA of the CDR3 is TGTGCCTGGAGTGTATGGGATCCAGGGGATGAGCAGTTCTTC.

Only a few counts were recorded for this clone. The CDR3 reads CASSIIGVSDTQYF. Here the CDR3 DNA reads TGTGCCAGTAGTATAATCGGGGTGTCAGATACGCAGTATTTT. The rearrangement uses TRBV19 and TRBJ2-3; D is perhaps TRBD2 (5 bases). This CDR3 contains 14 residues. The germline CDR1 and CDR2 sequences are LNHDA and SQIVND (reference sequence). V lost 2 bases to trimming and J lost 4 bases, with 10 bases between them.

This clone was seen a handful of times. The chain has TRBV7-6 and TRBJ2-2; D is undetermined. The CDR3 is 15 amino acids. V lost 2 bases and J 4 bases, leaving 11 bases between the germline ends. Germline CDR1 and CDR2: SGHVS and FNYEAQ. The CDR3 DNA follows: TGTGCCAGCAGCTTATCGGCGTCGGTCACCGGGGAGCTGTTTTTT. It specifies CASSLSASVTGELFF.

The CDR3 DNA reads TGTGCCACCAGCAGAGATCTTCGGGGGCGCACCGGGGAGCTGTTTTTT. This sequence encodes CATSRDLRGRTGELFF. J is TRBJ2-2 and V is TRBV15; either TRBD1 or TRBD2 may fit D (6 bases each). Germline loops: CDR1 LNHNV, CDR2 YYDKDF (reference sequence). V was clipped by 0 bases and J by 4 bases, with 12 bases between them. The CDR3 extends over 16 amino acids.

The chain is built from TRBV11-3 and TRBJ1-3; 7 positions match TRBD1. After removal of 5 bases from V and 0 bases from J, the junction contained 10 bases not matched to a gene. Germline CDR1 is SGHNT and CDR2 is YENEEA. The CDR3 is 17 residues long. The CDR3 here is CASSKKTGTISGNTIYF. The DNA of the CDR3 is TGTGCCAGCAGCAAGAAGACAGGGACCATCTCTGGAAACACCATATATTTT.

The chain joins TRBV18 to TRBJ2-7; D is uncertain. CDR3 size: 15 residues. The germline CDR1 and CDR2 sequences are KGHSH and LQKENI. Trimming removed 1 base at V and 0 bases at J, with 10 bases between. Written as DNA, the CDR3 is TGTGCCAGCTCACCACTCCCCGCGAGCTCCTACGAGCAGTACTTC. As protein: CASSPLPASSYEQYF.

This clone was seen a few times. Sequence at one end of the junction differs from germline and may be a read error. V is TRBV6-1 and J is TRBJ2-3; D is unresolved. CDR3 length: 13 residues. Germline V gene lookup returns CDR1 MNHNS and CDR2 SASEGT. CDR3 sequence: CAISEVSADTQYF. CDR3 DNA: TGTGCCATCAGTGAAGTCTCGGCTGATACGCAGTATTTT.

In this sample, this clone turned up a few times. This chain uses TRBV19 with TRBJ1-4; 11 nucleotides line up with TRBD1. The CDR3 has 16 residues. V shed 9 bases and J 2 bases; nucleotides not matched to a gene: 8. Germline lookup yields CDR1 LNHDA and CDR2 SQIVND (reference sequence). CDR3 sequence reads: CASRDRGKGTNEKLFF. CDR3 bases: TGTGCCAGCCGGGACAGGGGGAAGGGGACTAATGAAAAACTGTTTTTT.

This clone has more than one count but fewer than ten. The gene calls are TRBV9 and TRBJ1-4; the D gene is possibly TRBD1 (5 bases). Germline CDR1 SGDLS, CDR2 YYNGEE. There are 13 residues in the CDR3. V was cut by 5 bases and J by 9 bases, with 14 bases left in between. The CDR3 protein is CASSGQGSQKLFF. The CDR3 DNA reads TGTGCCAGCAGTGGTCAGGGCAGTCAAAAACTGTTTTTT.

By frequency in the sample, this clone is large. CDR3 nucleotides: TGTGCCAGCAGTTTGTACGCGGGCACTGAAGCTTTCTTT. Protein sequence: CASSLYAGTEAFF. V is TRBV6-8 and J is TRBJ1-1; D gene uncertain. This CDR3 spans 13 amino acids. Trimming removed 4 bases at V and 4 bases at J, with 10 bases between. The germline V gene has CDR1 MNHGY and CDR2 SAAAGT.

This clone has just a few counts. The rearrangement links TRBV5-1 to TRBJ1-5; D might be TRBD1 (6 bases). This CDR3 has 15 amino acids. CDR1 and CDR2 (germline): SGHRS, YFSETQ. Trimming stripped 2 bases from V and 3 bases from J, with 12 bases between. CDR3 region: CASSLTTGNNQPQHF. The CDR3 DNA is TGCGCCAGCAGCTTAACGACAGGCAACAATCAGCCCCAGCATTTT.

This clone is categorized as medium-sized (0.01 to 0.1%). V gene TRBV11-3 combines with J gene TRBJ2-7; a weak D match, TRBD1 (5 bases). CDR1 is SGHNT, CDR2 YENEEA, per germline. CDR3 length: 14 residues. The V end was cut by 5 bases, the J end by 5 bases, with 16 bases between. Here the CDR3 reads CASSPSPGNHEQYF. In DNA, the CDR3 is TGTGCCAGCAGCCCTTCCCCAGGGAACCACGAGCAGTACTTC.